This TCR beta chain came from a study of long-term antiretroviral therapy in people with HIV. Study-wide points: Repertoires from HIV showed CDR3 length ranges narrower than those of controls. Whichever time point was examined, clones expanded before ART dominated the repertoire. From the mid-2000s to the late 2010s, blood was obtained, possibly while participants received older ART regimens.

The length of the CDR3 is 14 residues. CDR1 MNHEY and CDR2 SMNVEV come from the germline V gene (reference sequence). V was trimmed by 7 bases and J by 0 bases, leaving 10 bases between them. Version v3.0 of the immunoSEQ assay was performed at survey level. Libraries were prepared by immunoSEQ multiplex PCR; TCRdb keeps only in-frame clonotypes and omits some of them. The sample yields about 22,000 clones, 65% to 90% seen once. On this clone: Its cognate antigen is unknown.

Treatment for all HIV-infected participants took place in the United States. This specimen consisted of unsorted PBMCs, obtained 0.1 years before starting antiretroviral therapy. V gene TRBV27 combines with J gene TRBJ2-1; weak D call: TRBD2 (5 bases). The TCR was taken from a young man with HIV. The CDR3 spells CASTLSGSYNEQFF. Written as DNA, the CDR3 is TGTGCCAGCACCCTGAGCGGCTCCTACAATGAGCAGTTCTTC.